This T cell receptor (beta chain) derives from a study of T cells in Graves' hyperthyroidism and ophthalmopathy. Trimming at V came to 5 bases and at J to 0 bases, leaving 2 bases not matched to a gene. The V gene's germline CDR1 is DFQATT and CDR2 SNEGSKA (reference sequence). This CDR3 spans 13 amino acids. Exclusion followed for patients with uncontrolled infection, other autoimmune disease, pregnancy or lactation. Diagnosing involved the use of clinical symptoms, serum thyroxine and TRAb, thyroid ultrasound and orbital computed tomography. Template material for amplifying TCR beta CDR3 regions consisted of RNA transcripts. The HTBI primer set served for first-round RT-PCR of the TCR CDR3. MiXCR, applied by TCRdb to the multiplex PCR reads, yields one record per CDR3 protein. The table includes about 640,000 distinct CDR3 sequences, about 45% detected once. Study conclusions and caveats: Ophthalmopathy was distinguished from stable hyperthyroidism by 13 V-J signatures.

As to this clonotype: What it binds is unknown.

The TCR comes from an adult man with Graves' disease, either hyperthyroidism or ophthalmopathy (not recorded which). The chain couples TRBV20-1 to TRBJ1-1; 8 positions match TRBD1. Sequences were obtained from peripheral blood or thyroid tissue (not recorded which). CDR3 nucleotides: TGCAGTGCTCCGGGACAGGTGAACACTGAAGCTTTCTTT. Translated: CSAPGQVNTEAFF.